A single sample is the source of the 23 T cell receptor beta chains below, sequenced in a study of circulating CD8 cells and anti-PD-1 response in melanoma. The QIAseq Immune Repertoire TCR panel built the libraries from 15 ng of total RNA. MiXCR was run by TCRdb on the reads, yielding one entry per CDR3 protein. Here the sample spans about 260 distinct CDR3 sequences, roughly an eighth being singletons. Four subsets defined by PD-1 and/or TIGIT were sorted from live CD3+CD8+TCRalphabeta+ cells. The sequencing here drew on CD8+ T cells from PBMCs, taken at baseline or after one month of anti-PD-1 therapy (not recorded which). The receptors derive from a human donor with melanoma.

In its sample, this clonotype is medium-sized. The chain carries TRBV28 and TRBJ2-7; D ambiguous. Trimming left V 6 bases short and J 2 bases short, with 14 bases between. The CDR3 loop spans 14 amino acids. Germline CDR1 and CDR2: MDHEN and SYDVKM. The CDR3, as DNA: TGTGCCAGCAGAATCCATTCGGGTACCTACGAGCAGTACTTC. It codes for CASRIHSGTYEQYF.

Concerning this clonotype itself: A read error may explain this, as a much larger clone is one base away. The CDR3 DNA follows: TGTGCCAGTAGTAGGGACGTGGACACTGAAGCTTTCTTT. Protein: CASSRDVDTEAFF. This chain uses TRBV19 with TRBJ1-1, with D possibly TRBD1 on 5 matching bases. V was pared by 4 bases and J by 3 bases, with 9 bases between. Germline V lookup: CDR1 LNHDA, CDR2 SQIVND (reference sequence). CDR3 length: 13 residues.

In its sample, this clonotype is medium-sized. The chain carries TRBV12-3 or TRBV12-4 and TRBJ1-2; no reliable D call. Trimming left V 3 bases short and J 3 bases short, with 8 bases between. This CDR3 region has 13 residues. The DNA of the CDR3 is TGTGCCAGCAGTTTCGAACCTTACTATGGCTACACCTTC. Its protein is CASSFEPYYGYTF.

Within the sample, this clonotype is medium-sized. The rearrangement links TRBV6-5 to TRBJ2-1, with TRBD2 identical over 10 bases. Germline V gene sequence: CDR1 MNHEY, CDR2 SVGAGI. Trimming at V came to 5 bases and at J to 8 bases, leaving 6 bases not matched to a gene. The CDR3 loop spans 14 amino acids. The CDR3 bases are TGTGCCAGCAGTACAGCGGGGGGGCTGGATGAGCAGTTCTTC. Translated, it gives CASSTAGGLDEQFF.

This clonotype is deemed medium-sized. V gene TRBV19 combines with J gene TRBJ2-7, with 9 nucleotides matching TRBD1. The CDR3 consists of 13 residues. Losses at the gene ends were 6 bases for V and 6 bases for J; bases not matched to a gene: 6. Germline loops: CDR1 LNHDA, CDR2 SQIVND (reference sequence). CDR3 sequence (DNA): TGTGCCAGTAGCTTGACAGGGGGTGGCGAGCAGTACTTC. It is translated as CASSLTGGGEQYF.

This chain links TRBV28 with TRBJ2-2; 8 nucleotides align to TRBD2. V shed 5 bases and J 3 bases; nucleotides not matched to a gene: 11. CDR3 length: 17 residues. Germline-derived CDR1 and CDR2 are MDHEN and SYDVKM. The CDR3 DNA sequence: TGTGCCAGCAGTCGGGATCAGCGGGGGTACTACACCGGGGAGCTGTTTTTT. It is translated as CASSRDQRGYYTGELFF.

The V and J genes are TRBV24-1 and TRBJ2-2; maybe TRBD2 (5 bases). The CDR3 covers 15 residues. Germline-derived CDR1 and CDR2 are KGHDR and SFDVKD. The V gene lost 2 bases and the J gene lost 4 bases, with 10 bases spanning the gap. CDR3: CATSDYGLPTGELFF. The CDR3 DNA reads TGTGCCACCAGTGATTATGGACTTCCCACCGGGGAGCTGTTTTTT.

By share of the sample, this clonotype is medium-sized. The V call is TRBV12-5, the J call TRBJ1-5; TRBD1 matches at 7 bases. Per germline, CDR1 LGHNT and CDR2 FRNRAP. The ends lost 6 bases at V and 5 bases at J; junction bases unmatched: 10. The CDR3 loop spans 15 amino acids. This chain's CDR3 is CASGSTQGGYQPQHF. The CDR3 DNA sequence: TGTGCTAGTGGCTCGACCCAGGGGGGATATCAGCCCCAGCATTTT.

By its share, this clonotype is medium-sized. V gene TRBV9 combines with J gene TRBJ1-6, with 7 bases matching TRBD1. The germline V gene encodes CDR1 SGDLS and CDR2 YYNGEE. The CDR3 is made up of 14 amino acids. V was pared by 3 bases and J by 7 bases, with 4 bases of the junction left unmatched. CDR3 bases: TGTGCCAGCAGCGGGGACAGTCCCAATTCACCCCTCCACTTT. It encodes CASSGDSPNSPLHF.

By share of the sample, this clonotype is large (0.1 to 1%). V and J are TRBV6-5 and TRBJ1-1; the D is unclear. The V and J ends lost 2 bases and 3 bases respectively, with 13 bases between them. Looked up from germline, CDR1 is MNHEY and CDR2 is SVGAGI. The CDR3 covers 15 residues. CDR3 loop: CASSYLPPVDTEAFF. CDR3 nucleotide sequence: TGTGCCAGCAGTTACCTCCCTCCCGTGGACACTGAAGCTTTCTTT.

By share, this clonotype counts as medium-sized. The V and J genes are TRBV2 and TRBJ2-7, with 7 bases aligning to TRBD1. The CDR3 loop spans 15 amino acids. Germline V gives CDR1 SNHLY, CDR2 FYNNEI. V was pared by 4 bases and J by 2 bases, with 8 bases of the junction left unmatched. In DNA, the CDR3 is TGTGCCAGCAGTGTTCCCGGGACAGCAACCTACGAGCAGTACTTC. Its protein product is CASSVPGTATYEQYF.

This clonotype qualifies as medium-sized. J is TRBJ1-5 and V is TRBV28; D remains unclear. Trimming cost V 3 bases and J 6 bases, with 12 bases left between them. In germline, CDR1 is MDHEN, CDR2 SYDVKM. The CDR3 totals 14 residues. In DNA, the CDR3 is TGTGCCAGCAGTTTTTGGAGGGAGGGTCAGCCCCAGCATTTT. It is translated as CASSFWREGQPQHF.

As concerns this clonotype: A far larger clone is a single base away, which makes a read error likely. CDR3 sequence: CASSITGGYEQFF. In DNA form, the CDR3 reads TGTGCCAGTAGTATAACAGGGGGCTACGAGCAGTTCTTC. The chain combines TRBV19 with TRBJ2-1; 9 bases fit TRBD1. Germline loops: CDR1 LNHDA, CDR2 SQIVND (reference sequence). J was trimmed by 10 bases and V by 2 bases; bases with no gene match: 3. CDR3 length: 13 amino acids.

By sample fraction, this clonotype is medium-sized (0.01 to 0.1%). The chain carries TRBV27 and TRBJ2-3; D may be TRBD2 (5 bases). Germline lookup yields CDR1 MNHEY and CDR2 SMNVEV (reference sequence). The CDR3 runs 14 residues. Trimming stripped 6 bases from V and 2 bases from J, with 12 bases between. The chain's CDR3 is CASSPGVSTDTQYF. In nucleotides, the CDR3 is TGTGCCAGCAGCCCCGGGGTCTCCACAGATACGCAGTATTTT.

This clonotype is labeled large. CDR3: CASSLGVGYEQYF. CDR3 DNA sequence: TGCGCCAGCAGCTTGGGGGTGGGCTACGAGCAGTACTTC. The V and J genes are TRBV5-1 and TRBJ2-7; no firm D call. This CDR3 is built from 13 residues. Germline CDR1 reads SGHRS; CDR2 reads YFSETQ. Deletions cut 0 bases from V and 3 bases from J, with 7 bases between.

On this clonotype: This sequence may be a read error, since a much larger clone differs from it by one base. V and J are TRBV7-9 and TRBJ1-5; D is undetermined. Germline assignment: CDR1 SEHNR and CDR2 FQNEAQ (reference sequence). This CDR3 has 12 amino acids. In DNA, the CDR3 is TGTGCCGGCAGCGACGGTGGCCAGCCCCAGCATTTT. The encoded protein is CAGSDGGQPQHF.

By sample share, this clonotype is medium-sized (0.01 to 0.1%). The chain recombines TRBV20-1 with TRBJ2-1; 9 bases align to TRBD2. V shed 1 base and J 10 bases; nucleotides not matched to a gene: 2. Per the germline V gene, CDR1 is DFQATT and CDR2 is SNEGSKA (reference sequence). CDR3 length: 12 residues. In DNA, the CDR3 is TGCAGTGCTAGAGGAGGACTAGCGGAGCAGTTCTTC. It yields the protein CSARGGLAEQFF.

About this clonotype: This could be a read error, since a much larger clone is one nucleotide away. The chain recombines TRBV7-2 with TRBJ2-1, with TRBD2 matching over 10 bases. The CDR3 is 16 amino acids. Germline CDR1 and CDR2: SGHTA and FQGNSA. CDR3 in amino acids: CASSSRLAGSYNEQLF. The CDR3 DNA sequence: TGTGCCAGCAGCTCAAGACTAGCGGGCTCCTACAATGAGCAGCTCTTC.

By share, this clonotype counts as large. The chain links TRBV19 to TRBJ2-7, with 9 positions matching TRBD1. V gave up 7 bases and J gave up 4 bases; unmatched junction bases: 8. The CDR3 is 14 amino acids. Germline values: CDR1 LNHDA, CDR2 SQIVND (reference sequence). This chain's CDR3 is CASTPTGGIYEQYF. The CDR3 DNA reads as TGTGCCAGTACTCCGACAGGGGGAATATACGAGCAGTACTTC.

In DNA, the CDR3 is TGTGCCAGCAGTTCCGGGGGTCCCTACGAGCAGTACTTC. Its translation: CASSSGGPYEQYF. The chain recombines TRBV28 with TRBJ2-7; TRBD2 might be the D (6 bases). With 4 bases removed from V and 2 bases from J, the gap between germline ends came to 9 bases. Germline V lookup: CDR1 MDHEN, CDR2 SYDVKM. The CDR3 length is 13 residues.

This clonotype is labeled as medium-sized. This chain joins TRBV28 and TRBJ2-3; TRBD2 matches at 13 bases. From germline, CDR1 is MDHEN and CDR2 SYDVKM. The CDR3 loop spans 14 amino acids. J was trimmed by 12 bases and V by 11 bases; bases with no gene match: 14. The CDR3 bases are TGTGCCGCAGAACAAGGGACTAGCGGGGCCATACAGTATTTT. This codes for CAAEQGTSGAIQYF.

V and J are TRBV19 and TRBJ2-7, with 8 bases identical to TRBD1. Germline trimming cut 3 bases from V and 2 bases from J; bases unmatched to any gene: 3. Germline-derived CDR1 and CDR2 are LNHDA and SQIVND (reference sequence). The CDR3 consists of 14 residues. In DNA form, the CDR3 reads TGTGCCAGTAGTATCACAGGGGGAACCTACGAGCAGTACTTC. It specifies CASSITGGTYEQYF.

A remark on this clonotype: The conserved phenylalanine or tryptophan is not found at the CDR3 terminus, so this likely reflects a read error. CDR3 nucleotide sequence: TGTGCCAGCAGTCTTGAAGGGGGCTACAACGAGCAGTTCTCC. Translation: CASSLEGGYNEQFS. The rearrangement uses TRBV28 and TRBJ2-1; TRBD1 matches at 7 bases. Germline V gives CDR1 MDHEN, CDR2 SYDVKM. CDR3 length equals 14 residues.